The 15 T cell receptor beta chains below all came from one sample that was sequenced in a study of HIV-infected patients and healthy controls. Alpha and beta constant-region primers primed reverse transcription of approximately 460 ng RNA. Alpha and beta chain libraries were made separately by chain-specific third strand synthesis with multiplexing indices. TCRdb itself ran the 5' RACE reads through MiXCR, one entry per CDR3 protein. The sample yields 15,000 to 20,000 distinct CDR3 sequences, 10% seen once. The repertoire came from unfractionated whole blood and reflected all unsorted peripheral T cells. Sequencing was carried out using blood. All receptors derive from an adult in good health.

This clonotype was counted many times. The chain combines TRBV3-1 with TRBJ2-5; 8 bases line up with TRBD2. The CDR3 is 18 residues long. V trimming: 1 base; J trimming: 1 base; junction bases outside the gene matches: 11. Germline CDR1 LGHDT, CDR2 YNNKEL (reference sequence). The CDR3: CASSQAPTSGYPQETQYF. In nucleotides, the CDR3 is TGTGCCAGCAGCCAAGCCCCCACTAGCGGCTACCCCCAAGAGACCCAGTACTTC.

This clonotype was counted ten times or more. This chain uses TRBV7-8 with TRBJ1-5; 10 bases line up with TRBD1. With 0 bases clipped from V and 3 bases from J, the junction kept 8 bases outside the gene matches. The CDR3 loop spans 18 amino acids. Germline CDR1 reads SGHVS; CDR2 reads FQNEAQ. CDR3 sequence: CASSLAWGQGSFNQPQHF. DNA for the CDR3: TGTGCCAGCAGCTTAGCGTGGGGACAGGGGTCTTTCAATCAGCCCCAGCATTTT.

The rearrangement joins TRBV7-6 to TRBJ2-7, with D maybe TRBD2 (5 bases). In germline, CDR1 is SGHVS, CDR2 FNYEAQ. The CDR3 runs to 13 residues. The V end was cut by 5 bases, the J end by 5 bases, with 13 bases between. Here the CDR3 reads CASSLPPGDEQYF. Written as DNA, the CDR3 is TGTGCCAGCAGCCTCCCCCCCGGGGACGAGCAGTACTTC.

This clonotype was detected a few times. The chain is built from TRBV20-1 and TRBJ2-7; 11 bases map to TRBD2. V lost 3 bases to trimming and J lost 2 bases; unmatched junction nucleotides: 12. Germline CDR1 reads DFQATT; CDR2 reads SNEGSKA (reference sequence). The CDR3 is 17 amino acids. DNA of the CDR3: TGCAGTGCTAGGGGAGGGGGATATAGCGGGAGGGCCTACGAGCAGTACTTC. Its protein is CSARGGGYSGRAYEQYF.

This clonotype was picked up many times. The chain joins TRBV30 to TRBJ1-2; D possibly corresponds to TRBD1 (6 bases). The germline V gene encodes CDR1 GTSNPN and CDR2 SVGIG (reference sequence). The CDR3 is 13 amino acids. V lost 1 base and J lost 7, with 13 bases in between. The CDR3 is CAWSAGGLSGYTF. CDR3 in DNA: TGTGCCTGGAGTGCTGGGGGCCTGAGTGGCTACACCTTC.

This clonotype occurred many times. The chain links TRBV5-1 to TRBJ2-1; D remains ambiguous. The CDR3 consists of 14 residues. Germline CDR1 SGHRS, CDR2 YFSETQ. Trimming shortened V by 0 bases and J by 7 bases, and 11 bases separated the two germline ends. CDR3 in amino acids: CASSLALPENEQFF. In DNA form, the CDR3 reads TGCGCCAGCAGCTTGGCCTTACCCGAGAATGAGCAGTTCTTC.

Ten or more counts support this clonotype. V and J are TRBV12-3 or TRBV12-4 and TRBJ2-6, with D unclear. The CDR3 sequence is 13 residues long. Trimming shortened V by 6 bases and J by 4 bases, and 7 bases separated the two germline ends. The CDR3: CASSSTGANVLTF. In DNA form, the CDR3 reads TGTGCCAGCAGCTCCACAGGGGCCAACGTCCTGACTTTC.

This clonotype was observed a few times. Compared with germline, one end of the junction differs, possibly owing to a read error. V gene TRBV10-2 combines with J gene TRBJ1-1; D remains ambiguous. The CDR3 consists of 11 residues. Germline assignment: CDR1 WSHSY and CDR2 SAAADI. The CDR3 protein is CASSDNSEAFF. CDR3 sequence (DNA): TGCGCCAGCAGTGATAACAGTGAAGCTTTCTTT.

This chain links TRBV7-2 with TRBJ2-5; D is uncertain. Germline lookup yields CDR1 SGHTA and CDR2 FQGNSA. This CDR3 region has 13 residues. V lost 3 bases and J lost 2, with 7 bases in between. The CDR3 DNA sequence: TGTGCCAGCAGCTTTGCCGAACAAGAGACCCAGTACTTC. Amino acid sequence: CASSFAEQETQYF.

This clonotype occurred many times. The CDR3 protein is CASSYSIQGNEQFF. The DNA of the CDR3 is TGTGCCAGCAGTTACTCGATACAGGGGAATGAGCAGTTCTTC. The chain couples TRBV6-6 to TRBJ2-1, with 7 bases aligning to TRBD1. Germline CDR1 is MNHNY and CDR2 is SVGAGI (reference sequence). The CDR3 consists of 14 residues. The J segment lost 7 bases and the V segment lost 0 bases, leaving 3 bases of the junction unmatched.

This clonotype is medium-sized (0.01 to 0.1%) within its sample. V usage is TRBV6-5 and J usage is TRBJ2-7; no clear D gene. There are 14 residues in the CDR3. Germline V gene lookup returns CDR1 MNHEY and CDR2 SVGAGI. V was shortened by 8 bases and J by 3 bases, with 17 bases between the two germline ends. The CDR3 bases are TGTGCCAGCCTAACCGGGCTCCCAAACTACGAGCAGTACTTC. Translation: CASLTGLPNYEQYF.

The table lists this clonotype with many counts. The chain recombines TRBV27 with TRBJ2-4, with D unresolved. The V gene lost 2 bases and the J gene lost 3 bases, with 20 bases spanning the gap. Germline V gives CDR1 MNHEY, CDR2 SMNVEV (reference sequence). The length of the CDR3 is 18 residues. The CDR3 DNA reads TGTGCCAGCAGTTTAGATCCCCCCCCAGCGTACGGCAAAAACATTCAGTACTTC. This gives the protein CASSLDPPPAYGKNIQYF.

This clonotype was observed a few times. The CDR3 region is CASSLKLVGGATNEKLFF. DNA of the CDR3: TGCGCCAGCAGCTTGAAGTTGGTTGGCGGCGCAACTAATGAAAAACTGTTTTTT. This chain connects TRBV5-1 to TRBJ1-4; D not resolved. Deletions cut 1 base from V and 0 bases from J, with 16 bases between. The CDR3 covers 18 residues. Germline V CDR1 and CDR2: SGHRS, YFSETQ.

This clonotype was observed many times. This chain joins TRBV19 and TRBJ2-2, with TRBD2 as a possible D gene (6 bases). CDR3 length: 16 amino acids. The germline gives CDR1 LNHDA, CDR2 SQIVND (reference sequence). With 6 bases removed from V and 1 base from J, the gap between germline ends came to 15 bases. CDR3 in amino acids: CASRGGGHLNTGELFF. The CDR3 bases are TGTGCCAGTAGGGGGGGTGGACACTTGAACACCGGGGAGCTGTTTTTT.

This clonotype was seen only a few times. This chain links TRBV7-6 with TRBJ1-1; D gene ambiguous. The germline V gene has CDR1 SGHVS and CDR2 FNYEAQ. V lost 5 bases to trimming and J lost 3 bases, with 13 bases between them. The CDR3 runs to 14 residues. This chain's CDR3 is CASSPAPRDTEAFF. Here the CDR3 DNA reads TGTGCCAGCAGCCCTGCCCCGAGGGACACTGAAGCTTTCTTT.